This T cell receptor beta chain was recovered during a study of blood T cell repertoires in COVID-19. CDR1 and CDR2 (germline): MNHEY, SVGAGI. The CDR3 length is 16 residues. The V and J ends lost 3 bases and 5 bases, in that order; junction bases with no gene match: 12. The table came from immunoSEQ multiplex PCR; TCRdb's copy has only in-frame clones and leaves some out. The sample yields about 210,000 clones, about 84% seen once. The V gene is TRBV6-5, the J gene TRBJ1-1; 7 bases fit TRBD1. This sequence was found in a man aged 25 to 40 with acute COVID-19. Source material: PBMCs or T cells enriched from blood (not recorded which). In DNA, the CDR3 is TGTGCCAGCAGTTATAGGGGGCGATATGAATGGACTGAAGCTTTCTTT. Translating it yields CASSYRGRYEWTEAFF.